What follows are 21 T cell receptor beta chains derived from one specimen sequenced in a study of T cells in Graves' hyperthyroidism and ophthalmopathy (dated by TCRdb to the late 2010s). Libraries were built with multiplex PCR. Sequenced on an Illumina HiSeq 2000. The TCR beta CDR3 regions were amplified from the RNA transcripts. The first round of RT-PCR for the TCR CDR3 was performed with the HTBI primer set and the Qiagen OneStep RT-PCR kit. TCRdb reworked the public reads: Q25 trimming with fastp, MiXCR clone assembly, productive beta chains retained. Here each entry gathers all rows of one CDR3 protein and keeps the most common genes and DNA. This sample holds 550,000 to 850,000 distinct CDR3 sequences; over 15% were observed only once. 16% of the sample comes from the top ten. Sequencing was carried out using blood. These receptors came from a woman between 45 and 60 years old with Graves' hyperthyroidism that later progressed to Graves' ophthalmopathy.

This clonotype was counted ten times or more. V and J are TRBV20-1 and TRBJ1-5; maybe TRBD1 (5 bases). V gave up 1 base and J gave up 7 bases, with 20 bases separating them. Germline CDR1 DFQATT, CDR2 SNEGSKA (reference sequence). The CDR3 sequence is 16 residues long. CDR3 DNA: TGCAGTGCTAGAGCATGGTTAGTTGCAGGGAGGCAGCCCCAGCATTTT. Translated: CSARAWLVAGRQPQHF.

This clonotype was seen at least ten times. The V call is TRBV2, the J call TRBJ2-2; TRBD2 might be the D (5 bases). The germline gives CDR1 SNHLY, CDR2 FYNNEI. CDR3 length equals 15 residues. Between the trimmed V and J ends, which lost 3 bases and 0 bases, there was a span of 8 bases. The CDR3 here is CASSETGTNTGELFF. CDR3 nucleotides: TGTGCCAGCAGTGAGACGGGGACGAACACCGGGGAGCTGTTTTTT.

This clonotype has ten or more counts. The chain couples TRBV18 to TRBJ1-2, with 9 bases aligning to TRBD1. Germline trimming cut 3 bases from V and 3 bases from J; bases unmatched to any gene: 8. Germline assignment: CDR1 KGHSH and CDR2 LQKENI. The CDR3 contains 16 residues. CDR3 DNA sequence: TGTGCCAGCTCACCGCGTACAGGGGGCGCTGACTATGGCTACACCTTC. Translation gives CASSPRTGGADYGYTF.

This clonotype was picked up many times. The chain recombines TRBV2 with TRBJ1-1, with D uncertain. CDR3 length: 14 residues. V lost 3 bases, J lost 8 bases, and 16 bases lay in between. Germline CDR1 reads SNHLY; CDR2 reads FYNNEI. CDR3 amino acids: CASSDFREKREAFF. In DNA form, the CDR3 reads TGTGCCAGCAGTGACTTCCGGGAGAAGAGAGAAGCTTTCTTT.

The chain uses TRBV7-2 and TRBJ1-3, with D uncertain. CDR3 size: 20 residues. Germline lookup yields CDR1 SGHTA and CDR2 FQGNSA. Between the trimmed V and J ends, which lost 5 bases and 1 base, there was a span of 27 bases. The CDR3 reads CASSPRAAAPVLFSGNTIYF. Written as DNA, the CDR3 is TGTGCCAGCAGCCCCCGAGCGGCAGCTCCCGTTCTCTTTTCTGGAAACACCATATATTTT.

The chain combines TRBV9 with TRBJ1-1, with 11 nucleotides matching TRBD1. The germline V gene encodes CDR1 SGDLS and CDR2 YYNGEE. CDR3 length: 14 amino acids. Trimming removed 5 bases from V and 5 bases from J; junction bases left unmatched: 5. The CDR3 DNA reads TGTGCCAGCAGGCCTGGACAGGGGGCAACTGAAGCTTTCTTT. Its protein product is CASRPGQGATEAFF.

In this sample, this clonotype turned up many times. This sequence joins TRBV18 and TRBJ2-7, with 8 bases matching TRBD1. V shed 5 bases, J shed 2 bases, and the junction held 2 bases outside the gene matches. The CDR3 runs 13 residues. The germline CDR1 and CDR2 sequences are KGHSH and LQKENI. The CDR3 DNA follows: TGTGCCAGCTCAATGGACAGGGCCTACGAGCAGTACTTC. It yields the protein CASSMDRAYEQYF.

In its sample, this clonotype was seen many times. The rearrangement uses TRBV11-2 and TRBJ2-5, with 13 bases fitting TRBD2. This CDR3 spans 16 amino acids. Germline V gives CDR1 SGHAT, CDR2 FQNNGV. After removal of 1 base from V and 7 bases from J, the junction contained 6 bases not matched to a gene. DNA for the CDR3: TGTGCCAGCAGCTTAGTGACTAGCGGGGGGCAGGGGACCCAGTACTTC. This gives the protein CASSLVTSGGQGTQYF. Complete variable domain (other parts from reference TRBV11-2 and TRBJ2-5): EAGVAQSPRYKIIEKRQSVAFWCNPISGHATLYWYQQILGQGPKLLIQFQNNGVVDDSQLPKDRFSAERLKGVDSTLKIQPAKLEDSAVYLCASSLVTSGGQGTQYFGPGTRLLVL.

In this sample, this clonotype turned up many times. The rearrangement links TRBV7-3 to TRBJ1-1; D possibly corresponds to TRBD1 (5 bases). CDR1 is SGHTA and CDR2 is FQGTGA in the germline V gene. This CDR3 spans 14 amino acids. Trimming pared 5 bases from V and 4 bases from J, leaving 14 bases between. The CDR3 DNA sequence: TGTGCCAGCAGCCTCCGGGACGGGAGCACTGAAGCTTTCTTT. Translating it yields CASSLRDGSTEAFF.

The table lists this clonotype with a few counts. In DNA form, the CDR3 reads TGTGCCAGCAGCCCATCGGCCGAAGAGACCCAGTACTTC. This translates into CASSPSAEETQYF. The chain carries TRBV7-3 and TRBJ2-5, with no clear D. CDR3 length equals 13 residues. Germline lookup yields CDR1 SGHTA and CDR2 FQGTGA. Trimming cost V 5 bases and J 3 bases, with 10 bases left between them.

This clonotype was observed a handful of times. This likely comes from a read error, as the CDR3 has no conserved phenylalanine or tryptophan at its end. The V gene is TRBV7-6, the J gene TRBJ1-1, with D possibly being TRBD1 (5 bases). Per the germline V gene, CDR1 is SGHVS and CDR2 is FNYEAQ. This CDR3 comprises 12 residues. The germline V and J ends were trimmed by 6 bases and 5 bases, with 10 bases remaining between them. CDR3 sequence reads: CASRNGGTEAFL. CDR3 DNA: TGTGCCAGCAGAAACGGGGGGACTGAAGCTTTCCTT.

This clonotype was found many times. V and J are TRBV2 and TRBJ2-3, with 12 positions matching TRBD2. This CDR3 is 15 amino acids long. Trimming removed 6 bases from V and 6 bases from J; junction bases left unmatched: 7. The germline gives CDR1 SNHLY, CDR2 FYNNEI. CDR3 coding DNA: TGTGCCAGCAGACCGACTAGCGGGGGTTGGGATACGCAGTATTTT. Translating it yields CASRPTSGGWDTQYF.

In its sample, this clonotype was seen many times. The chain combines TRBV11-1 with TRBJ2-3; D call uncertain. CDR3 length equals 13 residues. Germline assignment: CDR1 SGHAT and CDR2 FQDESV (reference sequence). Between the trimmed V and J ends, which lost 3 bases and 6 bases, there was a span of 10 bases. In DNA form, the CDR3 reads TGTGCCAGCAGCTTCGAACCTGGGGATACGCAGTATTTT. This gives the protein CASSFEPGDTQYF.

CDR3 bases: TGTGCCAGCTCACCAAATCCGGGACTAGCGGGGGCAGGCCGCACAGATACGCAGTATTTT. This sequence encodes CASSPNPGLAGAGRTDTQYF. The chain links TRBV18 to TRBJ2-3; 14 positions match TRBD2. The CDR3 is made up of 20 amino acids. Per germline, CDR1 KGHSH and CDR2 LQKENI. With V trimmed by 2 bases and J by 1 base, 11 bases remained unmatched.

This chain connects TRBV13 to TRBJ2-2; 7 nucleotides match TRBD1. Germline assignment: CDR1 PRHDT and CDR2 FYEKMQ (reference sequence). Germline trimming cut 7 bases from V and 0 bases from J; bases unmatched to any gene: 2. The CDR3 spans 14 residues. The DNA of the CDR3 is TGTGCCAGCAACGACAGGGCGAACACCGGGGAGCTGTTTTTT. This translates into CASNDRANTGELFF. Full variable domain (rest looked up from reference TRBV13 and TRBJ2-2): AAGVIQSPRHLIKEKRETATLKCYPIPRHDTVYWYQQGPGQDPQFLISFYEKMQSDKGSIPDRFSAQQFSDYHSELNMSSLELGDSALYFCASNDRANTGELFFGEGSRLTVL.

The table lists this clonotype with many counts. The rearrangement links TRBV2 to TRBJ1-2; weak D call: TRBD1 (5 bases). Germline loops: CDR1 SNHLY, CDR2 FYNNEI. The CDR3 consists of 12 residues. V was trimmed by 7 bases and J by 9 bases, leaving 15 bases between them. CDR3 protein: CASTRDKVRYTF. DNA of the CDR3: TGTGCCAGCACCAGGGATAAGGTTCGCTACACCTTC.

In its sample, this clonotype was seen a few times. V and J are TRBV24-1 and TRBJ1-1; D perhaps matches TRBD1 (5 bases). Germline V gene sequence: CDR1 KGHDR, CDR2 SFDVKD. Trimming took 5 bases from V and 0 from J, leaving 15 bases between them. This CDR3 is 16 amino acids long. The CDR3 region has the DNA TGTGCCACCAGTGTCGGAGGGGTAACGATGAACACTGAAGCTTTCTTT. The encoded protein is CATSVGGVTMNTEAFF.

Comments on this clonotype: A junction end diverges from the germline sequence, so it may reflect a read error. The chain couples TRBV3-1 to TRBJ2-7; perhaps TRBD2 as D (8 bases). The CDR3 sequence is 15 residues long. CDR1 LGHDT and CDR2 YNNKEL come from the germline V gene (reference sequence). The DNA of the CDR3 is TGTGCCAGCAGCCGCCGGGAGGGGGCCGCCTACAAGCAGTACTTC. This gives the protein CASSRREGAAYKQYF.

V gene TRBV3-1 combines with J gene TRBJ2-7, with D unresolved. Germline V gene sequence: CDR1 LGHDT, CDR2 YNNKEL (reference sequence). V lost 2 bases, J lost 2 bases, and 10 bases lay in between. The CDR3 totals 14 residues. This chain's CDR3 is CASSQLTQPYEQYF. The CDR3 nucleotides are TGTGCCAGCAGCCAACTGACACAACCCTACGAGCAGTACTTC.

CDR3 sequence (DNA): TGTGCCAGCAGCCCCCGCGGGACTAGCGGCCTCTCCTACAATGAGCAGTTCTTC. Amino acid sequence: CASSPRGTSGLSYNEQFF. The chain combines TRBV9 with TRBJ2-1, with 11 bases matching TRBD2. The trim removed 4 bases at V and 0 bases at J, leaving 9 bases unmatched. Looked up from germline, CDR1 is SGDLS and CDR2 is YYNGEE. CDR3 length equals 18 residues.

This clonotype was seen only a few times. The chain is built from TRBV12-3 or TRBV12-4 and TRBJ1-6, with 7 positions matching TRBD1. CDR3 length: 15 amino acids. Unmatched junction bases numbered 14, after V lost 8 bases and J lost 10 bases. CDR3 DNA sequence: TGTGCCAGCCGACGGTGGGAGCAGGGGGGATCACCCCTCCACTTT. This encodes CASRRWEQGGSPLHF.